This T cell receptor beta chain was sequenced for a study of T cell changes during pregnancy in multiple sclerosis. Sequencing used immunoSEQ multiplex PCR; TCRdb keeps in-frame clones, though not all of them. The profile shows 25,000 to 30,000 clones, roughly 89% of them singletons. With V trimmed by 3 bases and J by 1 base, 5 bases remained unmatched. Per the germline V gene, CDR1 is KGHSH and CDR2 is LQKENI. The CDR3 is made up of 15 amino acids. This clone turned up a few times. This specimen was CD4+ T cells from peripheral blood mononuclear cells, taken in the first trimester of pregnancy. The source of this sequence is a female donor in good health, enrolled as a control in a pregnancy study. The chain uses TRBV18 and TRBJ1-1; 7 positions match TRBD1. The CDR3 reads CASSPFNRGNTEAFF. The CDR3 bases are TGTGCCAGCTCACCCTTTAACAGGGGGAACACTGAAGCTTTCTTT. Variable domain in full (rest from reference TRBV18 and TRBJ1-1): NAGVMQNPRHLVRRRGQEARLRCSPMKGHSHVYWYRQLPEEGLKFMVYLQKENIIDESGMPKERFSAEFPKEGPSILRIQQVVRGDSAAYFCASSPFNRGNTEAFFGQGTRLTVV.